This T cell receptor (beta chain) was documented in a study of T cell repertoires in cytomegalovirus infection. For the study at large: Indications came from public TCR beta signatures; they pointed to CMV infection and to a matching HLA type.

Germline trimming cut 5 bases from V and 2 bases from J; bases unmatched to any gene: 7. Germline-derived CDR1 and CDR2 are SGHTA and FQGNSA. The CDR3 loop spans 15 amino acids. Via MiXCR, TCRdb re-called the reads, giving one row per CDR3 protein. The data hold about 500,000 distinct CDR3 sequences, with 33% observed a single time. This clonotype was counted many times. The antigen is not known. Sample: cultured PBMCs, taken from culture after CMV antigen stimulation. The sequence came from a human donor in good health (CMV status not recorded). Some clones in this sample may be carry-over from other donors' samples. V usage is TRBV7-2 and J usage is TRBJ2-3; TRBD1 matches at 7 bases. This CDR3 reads CASSPLDRITDTQYF. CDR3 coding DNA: TGTGCCAGCAGCCCCTTGGACAGGATCACAGATACGCAGTATTTT.